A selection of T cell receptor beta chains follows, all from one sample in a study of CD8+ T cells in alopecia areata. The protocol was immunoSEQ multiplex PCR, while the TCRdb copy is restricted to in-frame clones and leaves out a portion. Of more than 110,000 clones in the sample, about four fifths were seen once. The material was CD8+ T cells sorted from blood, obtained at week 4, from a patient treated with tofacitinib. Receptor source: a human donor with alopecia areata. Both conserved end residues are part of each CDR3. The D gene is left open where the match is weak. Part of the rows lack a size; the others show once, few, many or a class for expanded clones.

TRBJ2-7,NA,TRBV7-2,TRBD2,CASSLEAGNGAEQYF,TGTGCCAGCAGCTTGGAAGCGGGGAACGGTGCCGAGCAGTACTTC
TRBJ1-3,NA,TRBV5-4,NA,CASSQGSGTGNTIYF,TGTGCCAGCAGCCAGGGGTCTGGGACTGGAAACACCATATATTTT
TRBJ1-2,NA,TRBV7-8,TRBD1,CASTEEGQGNNYGYTF,TGTGCCAGCACCGAGGAAGGACAGGGGAATAACTATGGCTACACCTTC
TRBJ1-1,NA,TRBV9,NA,CASSPGTEAFF,TGTGCCAGCAGCCCAGGGACTGAAGCTTTCTTT
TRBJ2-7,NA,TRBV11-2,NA,CASSLVGIAHEQYF,TGTGCCAGCAGCTTGGTAGGGATTGCCCACGAGCAGTACTTC
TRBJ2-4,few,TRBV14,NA,CASSQDQRQYF,TGTGCCAGCAGCCAAGATCAGAGACAGTACTTC
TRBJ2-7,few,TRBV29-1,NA,CSVGDGPLYEQYF,TGCAGCGTTGGGGACGGGCCTCTCTACGAGCAGTACTTC
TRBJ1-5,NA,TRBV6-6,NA,CASGGQPQHF,TGTGCCAGCGGGGGGCAGCCCCAGCATTTT
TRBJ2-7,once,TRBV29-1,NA,CSVERGDSYEQYF,TGCAGCGTTGAAAGGGGGGACAGCTACGAGCAGTACTTC
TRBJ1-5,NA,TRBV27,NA,CATRGDRWENQPQHF,TGTGCCACCAGGGGAGACAGGTGGGAGAATCAGCCCCAGCATTTT
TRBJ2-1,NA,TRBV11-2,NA,CASSLDRWGGHDEQFF,TGTGCCAGCAGCTTAGATCGTTGGGGGGGGCACGATGAGCAGTTCTTC
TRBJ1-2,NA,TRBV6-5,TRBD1,CATRTGNGYTF,TGTGCCACCAGGACAGGCAATGGCTACACCTTC
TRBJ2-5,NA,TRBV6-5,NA,CASSYWGGQETQYF,TGTGCCAGCAGTTACTGGGGCGGACAAGAGACCCAGTACTTC
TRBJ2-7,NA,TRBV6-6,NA,CASSYSNNRLYEQYF,TGTGCCAGCAGTTACTCGAATAACAGGCTCTACGAGCAGTACTTC
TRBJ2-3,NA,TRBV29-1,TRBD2,CSVDPSGGAADTQYF,TGCAGCGTTGATCCCAGCGGGGGGGCCGCAGATACGCAGTATTTT
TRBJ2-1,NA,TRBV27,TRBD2,CASSFGASGYNEQFF,TGTGCCAGCAGTTTCGGTGCTAGCGGGTACAATGAGCAGTTCTTC
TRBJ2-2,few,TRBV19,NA,CGRRITGELFF,TGTGGGCGACGAATCACCGGGGAGCTGTTTTTT
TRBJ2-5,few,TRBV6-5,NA,CASSYSGNQETQYF,TGTGCCAGCAGTTACTCCGGGAACCAAGAGACCCAGTACTTC
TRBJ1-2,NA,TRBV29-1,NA,CSVDDDRPLGGYTF,TGCAGCGTTGACGACGACAGGCCGCTCGGGGGCTACACCTTC
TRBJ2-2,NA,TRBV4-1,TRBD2,CASSEISTSGPSGTGELFF,TGCGCCAGCAGCGAAATTTCCACTAGCGGGCCTTCCGGGACCGGGGAGCTGTTTTTT
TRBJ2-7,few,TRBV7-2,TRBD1,CASSSWTGNYEQYF,TGTGCCAGCAGCTCGTGGACAGGGAACTACGAGCAGTACTTC
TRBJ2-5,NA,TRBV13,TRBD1,CASSEGRTGEETQYF,TGTGCCAGCAGCGAAGGGCGGACAGGGGAGGAGACCCAGTACTTC
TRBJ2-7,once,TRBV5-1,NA,CASSSSYEQYF,TGCGCCAGCAGCTCCTCTTACGAGCAGTACTTC
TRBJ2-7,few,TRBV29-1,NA,CSVKSGRTYEQYF,TGCAGCGTGAAATCGGGACGGACCTACGAGCAGTACTTC
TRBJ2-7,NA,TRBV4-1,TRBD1,CAGSQGQTGGRYEQYF,TGCGCCGGCAGCCAAGGGCAGACAGGGGGACGCTACGAGCAGTACTTC